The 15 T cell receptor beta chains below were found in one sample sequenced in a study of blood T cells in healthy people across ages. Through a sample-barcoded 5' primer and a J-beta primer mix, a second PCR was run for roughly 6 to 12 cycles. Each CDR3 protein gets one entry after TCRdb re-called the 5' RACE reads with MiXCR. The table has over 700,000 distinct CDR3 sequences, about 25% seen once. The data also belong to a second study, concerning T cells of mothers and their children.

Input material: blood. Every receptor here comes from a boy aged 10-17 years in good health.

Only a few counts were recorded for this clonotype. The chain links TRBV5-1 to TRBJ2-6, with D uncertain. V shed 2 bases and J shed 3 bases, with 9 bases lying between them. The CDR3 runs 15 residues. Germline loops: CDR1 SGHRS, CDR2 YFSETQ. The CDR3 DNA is TGCGCCAGCAGCTTTTTCCGAGATGGGGCCAACGTCCTGACTTTC. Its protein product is CASSFFRDGANVLTF.

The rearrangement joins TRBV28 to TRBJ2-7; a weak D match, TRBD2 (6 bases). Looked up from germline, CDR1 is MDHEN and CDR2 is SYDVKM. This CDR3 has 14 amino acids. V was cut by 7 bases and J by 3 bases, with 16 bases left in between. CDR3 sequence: CASNPRGSGYEQYF. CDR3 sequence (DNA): TGTGCCAGCAACCCCCGGGGGAGCGGCTACGAGCAGTACTTC.

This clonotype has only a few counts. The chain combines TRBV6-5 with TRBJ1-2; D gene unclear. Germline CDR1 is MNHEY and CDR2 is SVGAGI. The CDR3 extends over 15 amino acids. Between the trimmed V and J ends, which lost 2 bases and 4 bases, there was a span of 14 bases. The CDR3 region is CASSYEDPKRYGYTF. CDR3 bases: TGTGCCAGCAGTTACGAGGATCCGAAACGCTATGGCTACACCTTC.

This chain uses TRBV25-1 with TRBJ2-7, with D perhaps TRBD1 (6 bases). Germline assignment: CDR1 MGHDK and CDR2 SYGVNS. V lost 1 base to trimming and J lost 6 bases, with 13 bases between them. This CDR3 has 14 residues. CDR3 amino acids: CASSESPTGLEQYF. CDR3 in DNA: TGTGCCAGCAGTGAATCCCCGACAGGCCTCGAGCAGTACTTC.

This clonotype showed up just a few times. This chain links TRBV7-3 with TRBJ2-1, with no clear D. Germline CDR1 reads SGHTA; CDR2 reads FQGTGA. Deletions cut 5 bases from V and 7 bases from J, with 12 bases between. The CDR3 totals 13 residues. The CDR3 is CASSPTSGNEQFF. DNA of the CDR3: TGTGCCAGCAGCCCCACGTCTGGAAATGAGCAGTTCTTC.

The CDR3 sequence is CASSLDTQNGEQFF. CDR3 in DNA: TGCGCCAGCAGCTTGGACACCCAGAATGGTGAGCAGTTCTTC. The genes are TRBV5-1 and TRBJ2-1, with D unclear. Germline V gene sequence: CDR1 SGHRS, CDR2 YFSETQ. V was pared by 0 bases and J by 9 bases, with 13 bases between. The CDR3 totals 14 residues.

CDR3 in DNA: TGCGCCAGCAGTCAAGCTAGCGGGAGGGCCTCAGATACGCAGTATTTT. This gives the protein CASSQASGRASDTQYF. The gene calls are TRBV23-1 and TRBJ2-3; 12 bases match TRBD2. TRBV23-1 is labeled an ORF, and its function is uncertain. CDR3 length: 16 amino acids. After removal of 2 bases from V and 4 bases from J, the junction contained 4 bases not matched to a gene.

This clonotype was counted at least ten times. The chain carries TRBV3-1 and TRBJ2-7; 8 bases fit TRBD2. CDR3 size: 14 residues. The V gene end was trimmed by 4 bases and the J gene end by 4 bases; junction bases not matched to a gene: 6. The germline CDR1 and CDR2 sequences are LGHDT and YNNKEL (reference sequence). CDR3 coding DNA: TGTGCCAGCAGCCCGAGCGGGAGTCAGTACGAGCAGTACTTC. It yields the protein CASSPSGSQYEQYF.

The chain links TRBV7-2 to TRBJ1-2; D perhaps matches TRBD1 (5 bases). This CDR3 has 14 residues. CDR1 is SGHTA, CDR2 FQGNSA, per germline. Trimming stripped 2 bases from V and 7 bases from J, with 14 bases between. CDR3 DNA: TGTGCCAGCAGCTTACAGGGTGGGTCACTTGGCTACACCTTC. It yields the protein CASSLQGGSLGYTF.

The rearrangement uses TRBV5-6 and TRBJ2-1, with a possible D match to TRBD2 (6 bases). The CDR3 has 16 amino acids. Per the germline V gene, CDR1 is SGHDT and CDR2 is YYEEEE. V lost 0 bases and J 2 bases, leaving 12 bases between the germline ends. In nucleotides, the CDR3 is TGTGCCAGCAGCTTGGTGGGCGGGGCTACCTACAATGAGCAGTTCTTC. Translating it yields CASSLVGGATYNEQFF. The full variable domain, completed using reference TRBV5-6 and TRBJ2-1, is DAGVTQSPTHLIKTRGQQVTLRCSPKSGHDTVSWYQQALGQGPQFIFQYYEEEERQRGNFPDRFSGHQFPNYSSELNVNALLLGDSALYLCASSLVGGATYNEQFFGPGTRLTVL.

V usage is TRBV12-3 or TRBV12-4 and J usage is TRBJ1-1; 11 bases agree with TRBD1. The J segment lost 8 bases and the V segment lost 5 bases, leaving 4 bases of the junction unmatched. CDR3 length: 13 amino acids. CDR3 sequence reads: CASSTGQGAEAFF. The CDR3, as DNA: TGTGCCAGCAGTACCGGACAGGGGGCGGAAGCTTTCTTT.

The CDR3 sequence: CASSLGGPGGYTF. The CDR3 nucleotides read TGTGCCAGCAGTTTAGGGGGACCTGGCGGCTACACCTTC. The chain links TRBV12-3 or TRBV12-4 to TRBJ1-2, with D possibly being TRBD1 (5 bases). This CDR3 has 13 amino acids. V lost 1 base and J 8 bases, leaving 11 bases between the germline ends.

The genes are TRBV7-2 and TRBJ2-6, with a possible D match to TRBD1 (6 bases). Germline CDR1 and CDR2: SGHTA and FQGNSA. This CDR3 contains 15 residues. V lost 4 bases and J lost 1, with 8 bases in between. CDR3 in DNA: TGTGCCAGCAGCTGGACAGTATCTGGGGCCAACGTCCTGACTTTC. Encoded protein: CASSWTVSGANVLTF.

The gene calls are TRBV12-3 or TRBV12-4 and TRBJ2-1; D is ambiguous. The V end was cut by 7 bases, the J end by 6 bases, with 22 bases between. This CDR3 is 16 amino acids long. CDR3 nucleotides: TGTGCCAGCAATTCCCTATCGCCGAGAGAAGTCAATGAGCAGTTCTTC. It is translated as CASNSLSPREVNEQFF.

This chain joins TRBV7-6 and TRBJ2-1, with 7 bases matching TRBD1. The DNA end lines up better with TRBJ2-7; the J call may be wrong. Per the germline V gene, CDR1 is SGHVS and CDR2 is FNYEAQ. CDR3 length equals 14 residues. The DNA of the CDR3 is TGTGCCAGCAGCTATGACAGGGTGGGCTACGAGCAGTACTTC. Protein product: CASSYDRVGYEQYF.